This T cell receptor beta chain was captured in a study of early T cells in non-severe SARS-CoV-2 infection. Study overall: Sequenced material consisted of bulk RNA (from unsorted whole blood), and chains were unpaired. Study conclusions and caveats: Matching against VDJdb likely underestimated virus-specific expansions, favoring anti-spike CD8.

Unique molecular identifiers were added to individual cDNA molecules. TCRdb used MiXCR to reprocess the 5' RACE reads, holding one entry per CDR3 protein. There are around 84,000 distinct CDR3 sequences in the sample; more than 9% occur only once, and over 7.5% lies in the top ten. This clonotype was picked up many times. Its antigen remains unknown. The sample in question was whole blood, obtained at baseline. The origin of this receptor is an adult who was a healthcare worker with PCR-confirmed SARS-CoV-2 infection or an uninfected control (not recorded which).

The CDR3 DNA reads as TGCAGCGTTGCCGGACCCCGCTCCTACGAGCAGTACTTC. Translating it yields CSVAGPRSYEQYF. This chain links TRBV29-1 with TRBJ2-7; D not certain. The CDR3 runs to 13 residues. CDR1 SQVTM and CDR2 ANQGSEA come from the germline V gene. V lost 4 bases and J lost 0, with 10 bases in between.